The 10 T cell receptor beta chains below all came from one sample that was sequenced in a study of radiotherapy plus CTLA-4 blockade in lung cancer. Libraries were prepared by immunoSEQ multiplex PCR; TCRdb keeps only in-frame clonotypes and omits some of them. The repertoire holds about 39,000 clones, with more than 70% as singletons. The sequencing used peripheral blood, collected from a patient treated with radiotherapy plus ipilimumab. Receptor source: a human donor with non-small cell lung cancer that progressed on radiotherapy plus ipilimumab.

This clone was observed a handful of times. This chain joins TRBV10-3 and TRBJ2-3; maybe TRBD1 (6 bases). The CDR3 has 11 residues. Germline V gene data show CDR1 as ENHRY and CDR2 as SYGVKD. V lost 11 bases to trimming and J lost 4 bases, with 10 bases between them. CDR3 in amino acids: CASQGSDTQYF. The DNA for the CDR3 is TGTGCCTCGCAGGGGTCAGATACGCAGTATTTT.

The chain uses TRBV5-6 and TRBJ2-1, with 8 bases lining up with TRBD2. The J segment lost 8 bases and the V segment lost 0 bases, leaving 7 bases of the junction unmatched. The CDR3 is 15 amino acids. Germline values: CDR1 SGHDT, CDR2 YYEEEE. The CDR3 region has the DNA TGTGCCAGCAGCTTGGAGCGGGGGTGGGCGGATGAGCAGTTCTTC. This encodes CASSLERGWADEQFF.

The chain is built from TRBV6-1 and TRBJ2-1, with 9 bases fitting TRBD1. The germline V gene encodes CDR1 MNHNS and CDR2 SASEGT. This CDR3 has 13 residues. With V trimmed by 6 bases and J by 8 bases, 5 bases remained unmatched. The CDR3 loop is CASRDRGVDEQFF. Here the CDR3 DNA reads TGTGCCAGCAGGGACAGGGGAGTCGATGAGCAGTTCTTC.

The chain has TRBV9 and TRBJ1-1, with D unclear. The germline CDR1 and CDR2 sequences are SGDLS and YYNGEE. The CDR3 totals 15 residues. V was trimmed by 5 bases and J by 1 base, leaving 15 bases between them. CDR3 DNA sequence: TGTGCCAGCAGTTCTCATGCTGGGCGGAACACTGAAGCTTTCTTT. This gives the protein CASSSHAGRNTEAFF.

This clone was found once. The chain is built from TRBV5-6 and TRBJ2-7, with D perhaps matching TRBD1 (6 bases). Trimming pared 4 bases from V and 4 bases from J, leaving 15 bases between. CDR3 length: 14 residues. Germline values: CDR1 SGHDT, CDR2 YYEEEE. CDR3 residues: CASSKDRRRYEQYF. CDR3 coding DNA: TGTGCCAGCAGCAAGGACAGACGGAGGTACGAGCAGTACTTC.

DNA for the CDR3: TGTGCCAGCAGTCCTCCGACTAGCGGGGGGAAGGAGCAGTACTTC. Protein sequence: CASSPPTSGGKEQYF. The chain couples TRBV27 to TRBJ2-7, with TRBD2 identical over 13 bases. Looked up from germline, CDR1 is MNHEY and CDR2 is SMNVEV (reference sequence). There are 15 residues in the CDR3. The J segment lost 7 bases and the V segment lost 5 bases, leaving 8 bases of the junction unmatched.

V gene TRBV4-1 combines with J gene TRBJ2-3; tentatively, D is TRBD2 (5 bases). Germline V gene sequence: CDR1 MGHRA, CDR2 YSYEKL. The CDR3 covers 15 residues. The V end was cut by 0 bases, the J end by 2 bases, with 9 bases between. The DNA of the CDR3 is TGCGCCAGCAGCCAAGATTTCGGGGACACAGATACGCAGTATTTT. This gives the protein CASSQDFGDTDTQYF.

The gene calls are TRBV5-1 and TRBJ1-1; no definite D call. Trimming cost V 1 base and J 1 base, with 11 bases left between them. There are 15 residues in the CDR3. CDR1 SGHRS and CDR2 YFSETQ come from the germline V gene. CDR3 DNA sequence: TGCGCCAGCAGCTTGCTTAGTCTACGGAACACTGAAGCTTTCTTT. Its protein is CASSLLSLRNTEAFF.

This chain links TRBV6-5 with TRBJ1-2, with 7 bases fitting TRBD1. The CDR3 consists of 15 residues. Germline-derived CDR1 and CDR2 are MNHEY and SVGAGI. V trimming: 5 bases; J trimming: 1 base; junction bases outside the gene matches: 7. CDR3 residues: CASSSGGTVNYGYTF. CDR3 in DNA: TGTGCCAGCAGTAGTGGTGGGACAGTTAACTATGGCTACACCTTC.

The chain uses TRBV18 and TRBJ1-2; possible D gene TRBD1, 6 bases. This CDR3 region has 16 residues. Germline values: CDR1 KGHSH, CDR2 LQKENI. V was trimmed by 1 base and J by 6 bases, leaving 18 bases between them. The CDR3 DNA sequence: TGTGCCAGCTCACCACGCCAGCCCAGGGAGGGGGATGGCTACACCTTC. Translation: CASSPRQPREGDGYTF.